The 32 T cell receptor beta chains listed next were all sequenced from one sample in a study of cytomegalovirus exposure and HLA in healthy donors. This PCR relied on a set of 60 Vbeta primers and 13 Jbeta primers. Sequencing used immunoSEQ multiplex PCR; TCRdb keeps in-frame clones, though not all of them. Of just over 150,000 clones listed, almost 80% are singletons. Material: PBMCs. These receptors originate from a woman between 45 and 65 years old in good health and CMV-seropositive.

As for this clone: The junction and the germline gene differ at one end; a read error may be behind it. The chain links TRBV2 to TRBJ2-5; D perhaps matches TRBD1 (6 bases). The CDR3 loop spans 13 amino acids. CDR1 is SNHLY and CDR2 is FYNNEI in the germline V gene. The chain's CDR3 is CASSEGRDIHPHF. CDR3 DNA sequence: TGTGCCAGCAGTGAAGGTAGGGACATCCATCCTCACTTC.

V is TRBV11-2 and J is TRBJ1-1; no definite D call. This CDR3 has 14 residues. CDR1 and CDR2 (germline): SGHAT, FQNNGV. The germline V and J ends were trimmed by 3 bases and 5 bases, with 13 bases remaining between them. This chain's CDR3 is CASSFRVGVTEAFF. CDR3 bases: TGTGCCAGCAGCTTCCGTGTAGGAGTGACTGAAGCTTTCTTT. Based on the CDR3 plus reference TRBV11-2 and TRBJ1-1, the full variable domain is EAGVAQSPRYKIIEKRQSVAFWCNPISGHATLYWYQQILGQGPKLLIQFQNNGVVDDSQLPKDRFSAERLKGVDSTLKIQPAKLEDSAVYLCASSFRVGVTEAFFGQGTRLTVV.

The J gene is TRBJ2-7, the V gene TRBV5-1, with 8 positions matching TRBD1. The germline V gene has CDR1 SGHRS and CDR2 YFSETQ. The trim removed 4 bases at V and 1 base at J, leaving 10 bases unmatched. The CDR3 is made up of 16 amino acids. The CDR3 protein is CASSQIPGQASYEQYF. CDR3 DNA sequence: TGCGCCAGCAGCCAAATCCCGGGACAGGCTTCCTACGAGCAGTACTTC.

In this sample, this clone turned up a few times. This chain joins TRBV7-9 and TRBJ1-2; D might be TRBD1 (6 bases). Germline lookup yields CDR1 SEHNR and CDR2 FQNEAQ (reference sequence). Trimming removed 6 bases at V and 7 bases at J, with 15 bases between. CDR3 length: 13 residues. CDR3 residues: CASSSQTGIGYTF. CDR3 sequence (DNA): TGTGCCAGCAGTTCCCAAACAGGGATTGGCTACACCTTC.

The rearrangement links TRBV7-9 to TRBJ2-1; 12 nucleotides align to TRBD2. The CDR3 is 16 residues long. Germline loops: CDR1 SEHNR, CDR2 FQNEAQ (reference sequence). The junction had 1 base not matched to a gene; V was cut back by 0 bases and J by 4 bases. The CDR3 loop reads CASSLATSGRYNEQFF. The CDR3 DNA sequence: TGTGCCAGCAGCTTAGCGACTAGCGGGAGATACAATGAGCAGTTCTTC.

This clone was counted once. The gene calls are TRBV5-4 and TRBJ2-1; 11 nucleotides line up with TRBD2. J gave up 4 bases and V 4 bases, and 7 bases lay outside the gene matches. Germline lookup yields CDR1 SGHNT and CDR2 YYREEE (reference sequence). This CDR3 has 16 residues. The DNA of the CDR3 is TGTGCCAGCAGCCCAAAGACTAGCGGGGTTTACAATGAGCAGTTCTTC. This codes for CASSPKTSGVYNEQFF.

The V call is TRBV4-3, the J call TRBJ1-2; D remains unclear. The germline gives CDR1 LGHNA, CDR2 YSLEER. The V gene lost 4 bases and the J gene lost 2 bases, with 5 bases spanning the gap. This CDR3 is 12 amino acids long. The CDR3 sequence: CASSRGNYGYTF. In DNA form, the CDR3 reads TGCGCCAGCAGCCGAGGAAACTATGGCTACACCTTC.

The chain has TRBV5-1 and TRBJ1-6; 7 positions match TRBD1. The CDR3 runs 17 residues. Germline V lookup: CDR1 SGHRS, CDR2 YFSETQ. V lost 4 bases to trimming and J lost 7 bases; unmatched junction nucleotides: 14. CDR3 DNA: TGCGCCAGCAGCGGGGGACCGGACCAGGGGGTGAATTCACCCCTCCACTTT. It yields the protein CASSGGPDQGVNSPLHF.

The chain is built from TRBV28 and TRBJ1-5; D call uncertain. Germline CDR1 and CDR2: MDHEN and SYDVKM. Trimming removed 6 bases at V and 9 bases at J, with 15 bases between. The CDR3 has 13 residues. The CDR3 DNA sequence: TGTGCCAGCAGCCTCCCTGGAAGCGGGCCCCAGCATTTT. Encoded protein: CASSLPGSGPQHF.

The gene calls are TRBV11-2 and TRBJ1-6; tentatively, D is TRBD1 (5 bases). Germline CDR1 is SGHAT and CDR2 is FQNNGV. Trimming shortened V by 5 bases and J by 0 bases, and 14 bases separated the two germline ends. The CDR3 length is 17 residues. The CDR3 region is CASSLRVLSSYNSPLHF. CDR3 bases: TGTGCCAGCAGCCTCAGGGTCCTCAGCTCCTATAATTCACCCCTCCACTTT.

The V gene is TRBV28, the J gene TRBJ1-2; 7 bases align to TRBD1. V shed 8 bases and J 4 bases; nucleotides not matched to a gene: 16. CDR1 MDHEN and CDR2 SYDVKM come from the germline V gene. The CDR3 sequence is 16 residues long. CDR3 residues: CASLNPTGTVPYGYTF. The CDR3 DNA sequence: TGTGCCAGCTTAAACCCCACCGGGACAGTCCCCTATGGCTACACCTTC.

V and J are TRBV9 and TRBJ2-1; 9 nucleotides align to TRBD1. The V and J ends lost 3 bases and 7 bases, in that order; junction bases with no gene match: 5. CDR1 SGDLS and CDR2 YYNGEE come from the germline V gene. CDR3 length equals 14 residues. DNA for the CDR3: TGTGCCAGCAGCGGACGGGACAGGGAAAATGAGCAGTTCTTC. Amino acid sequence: CASSGRDRENEQFF. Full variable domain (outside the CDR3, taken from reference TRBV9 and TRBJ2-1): DSGVTQTPKHLITATGQRVTLRCSPRSGDLSVYWYQQSLDQGLQFLIQYYNGEERAKGNILERFSAQQFPDLHSELNLSSLELGDSALYFCASSGRDRENEQFFGPGTRLTVL.

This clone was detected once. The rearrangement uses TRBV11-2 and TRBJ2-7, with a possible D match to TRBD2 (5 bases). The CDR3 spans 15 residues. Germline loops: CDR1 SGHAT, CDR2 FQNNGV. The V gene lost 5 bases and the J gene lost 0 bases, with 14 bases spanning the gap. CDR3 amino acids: CASSARGGYSYEQYF. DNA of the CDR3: TGTGCCAGCAGCGCTCGGGGTGGCTACTCCTACGAGCAGTACTTC.

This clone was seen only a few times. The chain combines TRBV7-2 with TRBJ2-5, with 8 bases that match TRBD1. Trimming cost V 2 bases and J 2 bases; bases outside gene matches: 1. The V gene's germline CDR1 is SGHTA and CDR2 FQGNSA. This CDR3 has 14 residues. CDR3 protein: CASSLYRGQETQYF. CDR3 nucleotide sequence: TGTGCCAGCAGCTTATACAGGGGGCAAGAGACCCAGTACTTC.

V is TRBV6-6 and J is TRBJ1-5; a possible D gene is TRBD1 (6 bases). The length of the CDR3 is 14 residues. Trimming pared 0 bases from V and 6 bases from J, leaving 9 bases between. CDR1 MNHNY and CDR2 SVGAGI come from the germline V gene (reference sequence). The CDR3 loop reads CASSYSTGSQPQHF. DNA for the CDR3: TGTGCCAGCAGTTACTCGACAGGTTCTCAGCCCCAGCATTTT.

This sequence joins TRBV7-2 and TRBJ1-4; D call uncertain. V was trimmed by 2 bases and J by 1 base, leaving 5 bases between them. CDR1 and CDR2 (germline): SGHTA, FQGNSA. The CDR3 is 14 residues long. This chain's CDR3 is CASSLSVTNEKLFF. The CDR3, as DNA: TGTGCCAGCAGCTTATCCGTAACTAATGAAAAACTGTTTTTT.

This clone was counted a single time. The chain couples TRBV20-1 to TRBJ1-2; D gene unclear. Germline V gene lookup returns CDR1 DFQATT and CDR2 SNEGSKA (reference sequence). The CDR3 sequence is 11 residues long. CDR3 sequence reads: CSYLGLYGYTF. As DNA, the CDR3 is TGCAGCTATTTGGGCCTATATGGCTACACCTTC.

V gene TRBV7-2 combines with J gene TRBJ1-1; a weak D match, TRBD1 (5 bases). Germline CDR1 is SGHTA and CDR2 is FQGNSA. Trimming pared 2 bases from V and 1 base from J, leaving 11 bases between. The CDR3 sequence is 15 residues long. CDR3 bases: TGTGCCAGCAGCTTATGGGGCAGTGAGAACACTGAAGCTTTCTTT. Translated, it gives CASSLWGSENTEAFF.

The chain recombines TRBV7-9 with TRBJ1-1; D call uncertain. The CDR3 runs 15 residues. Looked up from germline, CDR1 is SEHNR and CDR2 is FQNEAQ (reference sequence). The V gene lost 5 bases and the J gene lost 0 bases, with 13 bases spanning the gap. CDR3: CASSLGGAMNTEAFF. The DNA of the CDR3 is TGTGCCAGCAGCCTAGGTGGAGCAATGAACACTGAAGCTTTCTTT.

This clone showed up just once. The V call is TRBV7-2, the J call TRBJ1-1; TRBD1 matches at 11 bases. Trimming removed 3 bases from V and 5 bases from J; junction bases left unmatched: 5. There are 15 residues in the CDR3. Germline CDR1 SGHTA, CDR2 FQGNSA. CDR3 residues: CASSFLGTGGTEAFF. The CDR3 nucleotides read TGTGCCAGCAGCTTTTTGGGGACAGGGGGAACTGAAGCTTTCTTT.

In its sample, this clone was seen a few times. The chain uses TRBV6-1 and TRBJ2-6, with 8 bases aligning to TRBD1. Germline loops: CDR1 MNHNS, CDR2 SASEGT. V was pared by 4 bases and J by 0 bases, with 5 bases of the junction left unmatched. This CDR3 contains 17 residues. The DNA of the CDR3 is TGTGCCAGCAGTGCCGGGACAGGCGGCTCTGGGGCCAACGTCCTGACTTTC. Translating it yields CASSAGTGGSGANVLTF.

CDR3: CAISRGTNEQFF. The CDR3 DNA follows: TGTGCCATCAGCCGGGGTACCAATGAGCAGTTCTTC. This rearrangement joins TRBV10-3 to TRBJ2-1; TRBD2 might be the D (5 bases). V dropped 6 bases and J dropped 6 bases, with 9 bases sitting between them. Germline V gene sequence: CDR1 ENHRY, CDR2 SYGVKD. This CDR3 comprises 12 residues.

The CDR3 DNA is TGTGCCAGCAGCGTAGGACAGGCAATCAACACCGGGGAGCTGTTTTTT. Its translation is CASSVGQAINTGELFF. The chain employs TRBV9 and TRBJ2-2; perhaps TRBD1 as D (6 bases). This CDR3 has 16 residues. Trimming took off 0 bases at V and 2 bases at J, with 11 bases between the two ends. Germline V gene lookup returns CDR1 SGDLS and CDR2 YYNGEE.

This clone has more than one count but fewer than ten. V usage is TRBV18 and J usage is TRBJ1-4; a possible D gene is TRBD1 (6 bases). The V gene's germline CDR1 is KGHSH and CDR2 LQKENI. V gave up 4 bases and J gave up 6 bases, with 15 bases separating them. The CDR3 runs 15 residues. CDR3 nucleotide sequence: TGTGCCAGCTCACTAACGGCCCAGGGGTATGAAAAACTGTTTTTT. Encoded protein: CASSLTAQGYEKLFF. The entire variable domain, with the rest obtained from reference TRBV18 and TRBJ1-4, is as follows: NAGVMQNPRHLVRRRGQEARLRCSPMKGHSHVYWYRQLPEEGLKFMVYLQKENIIDESGMPKERFSAEFPKEGPSILRIQQVVRGDSAAYFCASSLTAQGYEKLFFGSGTQLSVL.

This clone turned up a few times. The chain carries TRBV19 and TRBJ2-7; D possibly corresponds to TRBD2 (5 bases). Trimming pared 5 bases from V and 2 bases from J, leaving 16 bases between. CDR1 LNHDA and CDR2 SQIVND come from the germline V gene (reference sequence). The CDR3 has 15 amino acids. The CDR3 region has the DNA TGTGCCAGTAGTGCCTCGGGAAGCACAACCTACGAGCAGTACTTC. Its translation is CASSASGSTTYEQYF. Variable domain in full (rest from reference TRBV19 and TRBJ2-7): DGGITQSPKYLFRKEGQNVTLSCEQNLNHDAMYWYRQDPGQGLRLIYYSQIVNDFQKGDIAEGYSVSREKKESFPLTVTSAQKNPTAFYLCASSASGSTTYEQYFGPGTRLTVT.

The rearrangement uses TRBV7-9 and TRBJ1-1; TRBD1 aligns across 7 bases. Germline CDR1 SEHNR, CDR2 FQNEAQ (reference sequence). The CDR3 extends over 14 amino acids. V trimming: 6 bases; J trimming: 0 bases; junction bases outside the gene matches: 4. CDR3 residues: CASSVTGVNTEAFF. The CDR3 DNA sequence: TGTGCCAGCAGTGTCACAGGGGTGAACACTGAAGCTTTCTTT.

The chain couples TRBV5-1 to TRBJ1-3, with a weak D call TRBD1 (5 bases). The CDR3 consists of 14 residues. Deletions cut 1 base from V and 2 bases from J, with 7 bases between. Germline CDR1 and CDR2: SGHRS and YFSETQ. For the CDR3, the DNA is TGCGCCAGCAGCTTGACAGGCCCTGGAAACACCATATATTTT. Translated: CASSLTGPGNTIYF.

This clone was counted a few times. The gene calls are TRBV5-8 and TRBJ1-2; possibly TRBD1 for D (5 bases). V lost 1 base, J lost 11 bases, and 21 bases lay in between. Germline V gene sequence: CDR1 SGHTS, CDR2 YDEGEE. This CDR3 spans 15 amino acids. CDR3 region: CASSLKIGGTMGYTF. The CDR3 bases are TGTGCCAGCAGCTTGAAAATAGGAGGGACTATGGGGTACACCTTC.

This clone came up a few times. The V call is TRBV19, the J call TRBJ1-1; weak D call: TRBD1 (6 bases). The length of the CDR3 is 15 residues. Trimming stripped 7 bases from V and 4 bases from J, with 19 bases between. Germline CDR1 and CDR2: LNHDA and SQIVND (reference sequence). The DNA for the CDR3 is TGTGCCAGTACCCCGAGGGGGGGCCTAACCACTGAAGCTTTCTTT. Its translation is CASTPRGGLTTEAFF.

CDR3 coding DNA: TGTGCCAGCTCTCCGGGAGCCTGGAGCTCCTATAATTCACCCCTCCACTTT. Its protein is CASSPGAWSSYNSPLHF. The chain employs TRBV14 and TRBJ1-6; D remains unclear. There are 17 residues in the CDR3. Germline V gene lookup returns CDR1 SGHDN and CDR2 FVKESK. The V end lost 8 bases, the J end lost 0 bases, and 17 bases lay between the germline ends.

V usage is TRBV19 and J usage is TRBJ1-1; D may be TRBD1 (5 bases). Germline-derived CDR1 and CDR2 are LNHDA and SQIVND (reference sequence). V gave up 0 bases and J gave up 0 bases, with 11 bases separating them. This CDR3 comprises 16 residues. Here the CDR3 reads CASSIDGQRLNTEAFF. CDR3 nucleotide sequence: TGTGCCAGTAGTATAGATGGACAACGATTGAACACTGAAGCTTTCTTT.

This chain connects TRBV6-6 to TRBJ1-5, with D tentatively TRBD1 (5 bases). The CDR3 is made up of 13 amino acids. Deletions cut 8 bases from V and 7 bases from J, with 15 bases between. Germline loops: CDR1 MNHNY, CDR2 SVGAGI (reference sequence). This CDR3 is CASGGGSWQPQHF. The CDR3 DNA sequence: TGTGCCAGCGGGGGGGGGTCGTGGCAGCCCCAGCATTTT.